The 6 T cell receptor beta chains given below trace back to one sample, sequenced in a study of a mutant IDH1 vaccine in newly diagnosed glioma. Time point given: week 47, end of study. In every dose of vaccine, 300 ug of mutant IDH1 20-mer peptide was given alongside topical imiquimod. Profiled with immunoSEQ multiplex PCR; TCRdb holds only in-frame clones, not every one. Here the sample spans some 32,000 clones, approximately 90% being singletons. These TCRs' antigens remain unknown. The sequenced sample was PBMCs, obtained from a glioma patient whose treatment included an IDH1 peptide vaccine. Source of these receptors: a man in his forties or fifties with glioma.

The gene calls are TRBV27 and TRBJ1-1; D remains unclear. Germline CDR1 is MNHEY and CDR2 is SMNVEV (reference sequence). The CDR3 extends over 14 amino acids. Trimming removed 3 bases from V and 5 bases from J, with 13 bases in between. The CDR3 region is CASSFRADSTEAFF. Written as DNA, the CDR3 is TGTGCCAGCAGTTTCCGCGCAGATTCAACTGAAGCTTTCTTT.

This clone was counted a single time. V and J are TRBV7-9 and TRBJ2-1; 8 nucleotides agree with TRBD2. Germline lookup yields CDR1 SEHNR and CDR2 FQNEAQ (reference sequence). Losses at the gene ends were 0 bases for V and 4 bases for J; bases not matched to a gene: 2. The CDR3 has 15 amino acids. This chain's CDR3 is CASSLAGGVYNEQFF. For the CDR3, the DNA is TGTGCCAGCAGCTTAGCCGGGGGGGTATACAATGAGCAGTTCTTC.

The CDR3 DNA sequence: TGTGCCAGCAGCTTACTCGGTCCTAGCTCCTACGAGCAGTACTTC. This translates into CASSLLGPSSYEQYF. The genes are TRBV7-8 and TRBJ2-7, with D hard to call. Trimming stripped 2 bases from V and 0 bases from J, with 11 bases between. This CDR3 is 15 amino acids long. Germline V gene data show CDR1 as SGHVS and CDR2 as FQNEAQ.

The rearrangement links TRBV7-9 to TRBJ2-1; D remains ambiguous. V lost 4 bases to trimming and J lost 7 bases, with 5 bases between them. This CDR3 spans 11 amino acids. The V gene's germline CDR1 is SEHNR and CDR2 FQNEAQ (reference sequence). The CDR3 region has the DNA TGTGCCAGCAGCTCCGATAATGAGCAGTTCTTC. Translated: CASSSDNEQFF.

The chain employs TRBV6-5 and TRBJ2-5, with unresolved D. The CDR3 sequence is 11 residues long. V lost 7 bases and J 4 bases, leaving 7 bases between the germline ends. Germline values: CDR1 MNHEY, CDR2 SVGAGI. CDR3 bases: TGTGCCAGCATAAGAGGAGAGACCCAGTACTTC. It is translated as CASIRGETQYF.

The chain joins TRBV6-1 to TRBJ2-6; D is uncertain. Germline V gives CDR1 MNHNS, CDR2 SASEGT. V was shortened by 3 bases and J by 2 bases, with 14 bases between the two germline ends. CDR3 size: 17 residues. In DNA form, the CDR3 reads TGTGCCAGCAGTGAGCAGGTCGGGCTCCCTGGGGCCAACGTCCTGACTTTC. It encodes CASSEQVGLPGANVLTF.